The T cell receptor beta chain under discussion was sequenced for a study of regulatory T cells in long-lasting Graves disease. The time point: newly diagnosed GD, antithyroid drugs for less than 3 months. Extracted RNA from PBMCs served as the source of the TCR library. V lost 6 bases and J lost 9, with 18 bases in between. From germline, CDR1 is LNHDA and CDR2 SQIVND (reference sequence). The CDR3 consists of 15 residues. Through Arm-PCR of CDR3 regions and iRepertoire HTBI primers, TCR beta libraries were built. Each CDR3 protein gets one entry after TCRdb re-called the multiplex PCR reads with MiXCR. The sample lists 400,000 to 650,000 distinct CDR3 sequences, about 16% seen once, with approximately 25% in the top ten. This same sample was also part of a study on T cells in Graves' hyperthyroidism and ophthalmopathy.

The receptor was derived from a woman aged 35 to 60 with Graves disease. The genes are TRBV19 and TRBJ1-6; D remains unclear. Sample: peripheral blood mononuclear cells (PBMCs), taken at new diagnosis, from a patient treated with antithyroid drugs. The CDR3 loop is CASSPPGFLGSPLHF. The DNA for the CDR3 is TGTGCCAGTAGCCCCCCAGGATTTTTAGGTTCACCCCTCCACTTT.